This T cell receptor (beta chain) was captured by sequencing in a study of T cell responses to AZD1222 COVID-19 vaccine. Germline loops: CDR1 GTSNPN, CDR2 SVGIG (reference sequence). V gave up 3 bases and J gave up 6 bases, with 15 bases separating them. The CDR3 length is 14 residues. The assay was immunoSEQ multiplex PCR, and TCRdb's table has in-frame clones only and misses some. Found here are about 120,000 clones, 75% to 90% of them singletons; the top ten hold approximately 2.6%. V and J are TRBV30 and TRBJ1-5, with a weak D call TRBD1 (6 bases). The source of this sequence is an adult who received the AZD1222 COVID-19 vaccine. The sample was peripheral blood, taken 28 days after the second AZD1222 dose. The CDR3 sequence is CAWSLGGESQPQHF. CDR3 nucleotides: TGTGCCTGGAGCCTAGGGGGGGAAAGTCAGCCCCAGCATTTT. Together with reference TRBV30 and TRBJ1-5, the CDR3 gives the full variable domain: SQTIHQWPATLVQPVGSPLSLECTVEGTSNPNLYWYRQAAGRGLQLLFYSVGIGQISSEVPQNLSASRPQDRQFILSSKKLLLSDSGFYLCAWSLGGESQPQHFGDGTRLSIL.